These 14 T cell receptor beta chains were all obtained from the same sample, sequenced in a study of blood T cell repertoires in COVID-19 (TCRdb year 2020). Libraries were constructed by the immunoSEQ multiplex PCR assay. The table was pulled from immuneACCESS by TCRdb, which kept in-frame rearrangements only. Such tables lose some clones; where checked, under half of the loss comes from unresolved V genes, and the rest has no known cause. The sample yields 540,000 or so clones; roughly nine tenths were counted once. The top ten constitute roughly 8% of the sample. Sequencing was performed on peripheral blood. The receptors shown here come from a woman in her forties or fifties with COVID-19, enrolled during active disease.

The gene calls are TRBV2 and TRBJ2-2; TRBD2 matches at 11 bases. The CDR3 consists of 15 residues. The V segment lost 7 bases and the J segment 1 base; nucleotides outside the gene matches: 2. Germline CDR1 and CDR2: SNHLY and FYNNEI. In DNA form, the CDR3 reads TGTGCCAGCAACCTAGCGGGGGGGAACACCGGGGAGCTGTTTTTT. Encoded protein: CASNLAGGNTGELFF.

This clone was recorded once. The V and J genes are TRBV12-3 or TRBV12-4 and TRBJ1-2; D is unclear. Between the trimmed V and J ends, which lost 7 bases and 8 bases, there was a span of 17 bases. The CDR3 runs 13 residues. Here the CDR3 reads CASTTQVEGGYTF. Written as DNA, the CDR3 is TGTGCCAGCACTACCCAGGTGGAAGGAGGCTACACCTTC.

This clone came up a few times. The chain is built from TRBV5-1 and TRBJ1-6; D unclear. The V end lost 4 bases, the J end lost 8 bases, and 13 bases lay between the germline ends. This CDR3 comprises 14 residues. Per germline, CDR1 SGHRS and CDR2 YFSETQ. The DNA of the CDR3 is TGCGCCAGCAGCGGAGTCTCCGGCGATTCACCCCTCCACTTT. Translating it yields CASSGVSGDSPLHF. Looking up the rest from reference TRBV5-1 and TRBJ1-6 gives the full variable domain: KAGVTQTPRYLIKTRGQQVTLSCSPISGHRSVSWYQQTPGQGLQFLFEYFSETQRNKGNFPGRFSGRQFSNSRSEMNVSTLELGDSALYLCASSGVSGDSPLHFGNGTRLTVT.

The chain combines TRBV18 with TRBJ2-7, with 9 bases aligning to TRBD1. The CDR3 sequence is 15 residues long. V shed 3 bases and J 7 bases; nucleotides not matched to a gene: 10. Germline V gene sequence: CDR1 KGHSH, CDR2 LQKENI. This CDR3 is CASSPTGGRTEEQYF. The CDR3 region has the DNA TGTGCCAGCTCACCGACAGGGGGGCGTACTGAGGAGCAGTACTTC.

The chain combines TRBV29-1 with TRBJ1-1; perhaps TRBD1 as D (6 bases). The CDR3 consists of 14 residues. V lost 7 bases, J lost 1 base, and 16 bases lay in between. In germline, CDR1 is SQVTM, CDR2 ANQGSEA. This CDR3 is CSGRDTITNTEAFF. CDR3 sequence (DNA): TGCAGCGGCCGGGACACAATCACGAACACTGAAGCTTTCTTT. Full variable domain (remainder filled in from reference TRBV29-1 and TRBJ1-1): SAVISQKPSRDICQRGTSLTIQCQVDSQVTMMFWYRQQPGQSLTLIATANQGSEATYESGFVIDKFPISRPNLTFSTLTVSNMSPEDSSIYLCSGRDTITNTEAFFGQGTRLTVV.

This chain connects TRBV6-6 to TRBJ1-1; a weak D match, TRBD1 (5 bases). V was clipped by 5 bases and J by 6 bases, with 13 bases between them. This CDR3 has 13 residues. The germline V gene encodes CDR1 MNHNY and CDR2 SVGAGI (reference sequence). CDR3 coding DNA: TGTGCCAGCAGTGGACACCTTGGGGCTGAAGCTTTCTTT. Its protein product is CASSGHLGAEAFF.

The genes are TRBV19 and TRBJ2-7; 9 bases line up with TRBD1. CDR3 length: 13 residues. Germline CDR1 reads LNHDA; CDR2 reads SQIVND (reference sequence). J gave up 5 bases and V 5 bases, and 4 bases lay outside the gene matches. DNA of the CDR3: TGTGCCAGTAGTGGGACAGGGAACCACGAGCAGTACTTC. Translated, it gives CASSGTGNHEQYF.

V is TRBV19 and J is TRBJ1-2; D remains ambiguous. Germline lookup yields CDR1 LNHDA and CDR2 SQIVND (reference sequence). The length of the CDR3 is 14 residues. V was trimmed by 3 bases and J by 4 bases, leaving 12 bases between them. The CDR3 protein is CASSIGLESYGYTF. The CDR3 DNA reads as TGTGCCAGTAGTATCGGATTGGAGAGCTATGGCTACACCTTC. The variable domain in full, completed from reference TRBV19 and TRBJ1-2, reads DGGITQSPKYLFRKEGQNVTLSCEQNLNHDAMYWYRQDPGQGLRLIYYSQIVNDFQKGDIAEGYSVSREKKESFPLTVTSAQKNPTAFYLCASSIGLESYGYTFGSGTRLTVV.

The chain uses TRBV30 and TRBJ2-7; D possibly corresponds to TRBD1 (6 bases). The CDR3 covers 16 residues. Germline loops: CDR1 GTSNPN, CDR2 SVGIG (reference sequence). V was cut by 2 bases and J by 2 bases, with 19 bases left in between. The CDR3 nucleotides read TGTGCCTGGAGTCTAGGGTCTAGGACAGTAACCTACGAGCAGTACTTC. Its translation is CAWSLGSRTVTYEQYF.

The rearrangement uses TRBV9 and TRBJ2-6; no firm D call. The CDR3 is 15 residues long. Germline V gene data show CDR1 as SGDLS and CDR2 as YYNGEE. Deletions cut 2 bases from V and 0 bases from J, with 6 bases between. The CDR3 bases are TGTGCCAGCAGCGTCCTAGGCTCTGGGGCCAACGTCCTGACTTTC. Its translation is CASSVLGSGANVLTF.

The rearrangement links TRBV2 to TRBJ1-1; no firm D call. The germline V gene encodes CDR1 SNHLY and CDR2 FYNNEI. This CDR3 region has 15 residues. Trimming left V 2 bases short and J 7 bases short, with 17 bases between. Here the CDR3 reads CASSEPAEGFSEAFF. The CDR3 nucleotides read TGTGCCAGCAGTGAACCCGCGGAAGGATTCAGTGAAGCTTTCTTT.

The chain carries TRBV2 and TRBJ2-7, with TRBD2 matching over 13 bases. Germline V gene data show CDR1 as SNHLY and CDR2 as FYNNEI. There are 15 residues in the CDR3. The ends lost 4 bases at V and 4 bases at J; junction bases unmatched: 4. CDR3 amino acids: CASSGSTSGGYEQYF. CDR3 nucleotide sequence: TGTGCCAGCAGTGGATCGACTAGCGGGGGGTACGAGCAGTACTTC.

About this clone itself: Other DNA sequences in the sample encode the same CDR3. The chain has TRBV7-9 and TRBJ2-7; 7 nucleotides align to TRBD1. Losses at the gene ends were 3 bases for V and 4 bases for J; bases not matched to a gene: 6. Per germline, CDR1 SEHNR and CDR2 FQNEAQ (reference sequence). This CDR3 is 14 amino acids long. The CDR3 is CASSLGTVSYEQYF. The CDR3 region has the DNA TGTGCCAGCAGCTTGGGGACAGTTTCGTACGAGCAGTACTTC.

About this clone itself: Within the sample, other DNA sequences also encode this same CDR3. This chain joins TRBV11-2 and TRBJ1-6, with 10 bases aligning to TRBD1. CDR1 and CDR2 from the germline V gene are SGHAT and FQNNGV. This CDR3 is 14 amino acids long. V gave up 4 bases and J gave up 10 bases; unmatched junction bases: 4. The CDR3: CASSSRTGGSPLHF. In DNA, the CDR3 is TGTGCCAGCAGCTCCCGGACAGGGGGATCACCCCTCCACTTT. Based on the CDR3 plus reference TRBV11-2 and TRBJ1-6, the full variable domain is EAGVAQSPRYKIIEKRQSVAFWCNPISGHATLYWYQQILGQGPKLLIQFQNNGVVDDSQLPKDRFSAERLKGVDSTLKIQPAKLEDSAVYLCASSSRTGGSPLHFGNGTRLTVT.